The rows below give T cell receptor beta chains drawn from one sample of a study of T cells in localized non-small cell lung cancer. Sequencing used immunoSEQ multiplex PCR; TCRdb keeps in-frame clones, though not all of them. The sample lists around 100,000 clones; roughly 87% were seen once. Source: peripheral blood, taken before any cancer treatment. Source of these receptors: a man aged 35 to 70 with stage I squamous cell lung carcinoma. CDR3s include the opening cysteine and the closing phenylalanine or tryptophan. The D gene is left open where the match is weak. The listing skips clone size in some rows; elsewhere it reads once, few, many or a size class.

CAISESGTEAFF TGTGCCATCAGTGAGTCGGGGACTGAAGCTTTCTTT TRBJ1-1 - TRBV10-3 -
CASSSLRDLYSPLHF TGTGCCAGCAGCTCCCTCCGGGATCTATATTCACCCCTCCACTTT TRBJ1-6 - TRBV7-9 -
CASSLDPRGAIETQYF TGTGCCAGCAGCTTGGATCCGCGGGGGGCGATCGAGACCCAGTACTTC TRBJ2-5 TRBD2 TRBV5-6 -
CASSGQVDQPQHF TGTGCCAGCAGTGGCCAGGTCGATCAGCCCCAGCATTTT TRBJ1-5 - TRBV6-1 -
CASSLVANNEQFF TGTGCCAGCAGCTTAGTCGCCAACAATGAGCAGTTCTTC TRBJ2-1 - TRBV11-3 -
CSALRGQRLSNEQFF TGCAGCGCACTAAGGGGACAGAGGCTTAGCAATGAGCAGTTCTTC TRBJ2-1 TRBD1 TRBV29-1 once
CASSQRQGRMNTEAFF TGCGCCAGCAGCCAACGACAGGGGCGGATGAACACTGAAGCTTTCTTT TRBJ1-1 TRBD1 TRBV4-1 -
CASSLNVGSSYEQYF TGTGCCAGCAGTTTAAACGTAGGAAGCTCCTACGAGCAGTACTTC TRBJ2-7 - TRBV28 -
CASSFAGGGNTIYF TGTGCCAGCAGCTTTGCCGGCGGTGGAAACACCATATATTTT TRBJ1-3 - TRBV5-6 -
CASSFEEVVATF TGTGCCAGCAGCTTTGAGGAGGTAGTAGCCACCTTC TRBJ1-2 - TRBV11-2 -
CASSLDRTGLSTGNTIYF TGTGCCAGCAGCTTAGATCGGACAGGGCTATCGACTGGAAACACCATATATTTT TRBJ1-3 TRBD1 TRBV11-2 -
CASSLGGQGAFNEQYF TGTGCCAGCAGCTTGGGGGGACAGGGGGCTTTCAACGAGCAGTACTTC TRBJ2-7 TRBD1 TRBV5-4 -
CASSPTGDTQYF TGTGCCAGCAGCCCTACGGGAGATACGCAGTATTTT TRBJ2-3 - TRBV7-2 few
CASSLRVGTGVDRELFF TGTGCCAGCAGCTTAAGGGTGGGGACAGGCGTTGACCGGGAGCTGTTTTTT TRBJ2-2 TRBD1 TRBV7-6 -
CASSLDSYGYTF TGTGCCAGCAGTCTGGACAGCTATGGCTACACCTTC TRBJ1-2 - TRBV6-1 -
CASSIGGLSPLHF TGTGCCAGTAGTATCGGGGGGCTTTCACCCCTCCACTTT TRBJ1-6 - TRBV19 once
CASSQRTAPVGSPLHF TGCGCCAGCAGCCAGAGGACAGCTCCCGTTGGTTCACCCCTCCACTTT TRBJ1-6 - TRBV4-3 -
CASSPDSGYYGYTF TGTGCCAGCAGTCCGGACAGTGGATACTATGGCTACACCTTC TRBJ1-2 - TRBV7-2 -